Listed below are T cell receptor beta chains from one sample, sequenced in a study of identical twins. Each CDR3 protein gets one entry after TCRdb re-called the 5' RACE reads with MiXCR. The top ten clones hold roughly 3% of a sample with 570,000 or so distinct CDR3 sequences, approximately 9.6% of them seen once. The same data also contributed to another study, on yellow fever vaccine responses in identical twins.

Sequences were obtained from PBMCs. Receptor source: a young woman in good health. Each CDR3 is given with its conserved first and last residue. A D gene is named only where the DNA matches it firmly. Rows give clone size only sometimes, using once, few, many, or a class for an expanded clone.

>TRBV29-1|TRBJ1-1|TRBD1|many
CSAQTGRSTEAFF
TGCAGCGCTCAGACAGGGAGGAGCACTGAAGCTTTCTTT
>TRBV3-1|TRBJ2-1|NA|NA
CASSHLAVHNEQFF
TGTGCCAGCAGCCATCTAGCAGTTCACAATGAGCAGTTCTTC
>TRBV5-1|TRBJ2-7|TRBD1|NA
CASSTGQVGSYEQYF
TGCGCCAGCAGCACGGGACAGGTGGGCTCCTACGAGCAGTACTTC
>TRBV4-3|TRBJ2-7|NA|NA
CASSQDAGRIYEQYF
TGCGCCAGCAGCCAAGATGCGGGAAGGATCTACGAGCAGTACTTC
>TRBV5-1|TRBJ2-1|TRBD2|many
CASSLTGTSTFHEQFF
TGCGCCAGCAGCTTGACCGGGACTAGCACGTTCCATGAGCAGTTCTTC
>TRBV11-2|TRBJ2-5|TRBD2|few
CASSLVGKTSGGARETQYF
TGTGCCAGCAGCTTAGTAGGGAAGACTAGCGGGGGGGCCCGAGAGACCCAGTACTTC
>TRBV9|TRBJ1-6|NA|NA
CASSPNQVGVYSPLHF
TGTGCCAGCAGCCCAAATCAGGTAGGGGTGTATTCACCCCTCCACTTT
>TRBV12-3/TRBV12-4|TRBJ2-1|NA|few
CASSSTSRSYNEQFF
TGTGCCAGCAGTTCAACAAGCCGCTCCTACAATGAGCAGTTCTTC
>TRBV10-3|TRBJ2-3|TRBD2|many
CAIRTLAGASTDTQYF
TGTGCCATCAGGACCCTAGCGGGGGCCAGCACAGATACGCAGTATTTT
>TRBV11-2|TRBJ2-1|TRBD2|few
CASRDTGTKASGTYNEQFF
TGTGCCAGCAGGGACACCGGGACTAAGGCGTCTGGGACCTACAATGAGCAGTTCTTC
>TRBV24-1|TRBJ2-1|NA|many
CATSDLDPELFF
TGTGCCACCAGTGATCTCGACCCGGAGCTGTTCTTC
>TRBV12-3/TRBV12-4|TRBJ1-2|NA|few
CASSFSPDIFSYGYTF
TGTGCCAGCAGTTTTTCCCCGGACATATTCAGCTATGGCTACACCTTC
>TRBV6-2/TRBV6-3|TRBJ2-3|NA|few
CASSYDRRWVDTQYF
TGTGCCAGCAGTTACGATAGGAGATGGGTAGATACGCAGTATTTT
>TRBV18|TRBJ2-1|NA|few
CASSPPREGRDEQFF
TGTGCCAGCTCACCACCGAGGGAAGGGCGCGATGAGCAGTTCTTC
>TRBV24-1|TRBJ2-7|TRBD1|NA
CATSDPRTGVSEQYF
TGTGCCACCAGTGACCCCCGGACAGGGGTTTCTGAGCAGTACTTC
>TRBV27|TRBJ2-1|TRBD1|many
CASSARQGGTEQFF
TGTGCCAGCAGTGCCCGACAGGGGGGGACTGAGCAGTTCTTC
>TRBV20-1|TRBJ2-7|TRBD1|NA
CSARDPDRGSPHEQYF
TGCAGTGCTAGAGACCCGGACAGGGGGTCCCCCCACGAGCAGTACTTC
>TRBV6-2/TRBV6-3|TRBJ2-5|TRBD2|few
CASSYSMDPGTSGREETQYF
TGTGCCAGCAGTTACTCGATGGACCCCGGGACTAGCGGGAGGGAAGAGACCCAGTACTTC
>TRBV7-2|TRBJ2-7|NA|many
CASSLKGGGYEQYF
TGTGCCAGCAGCTTAAAAGGGGGGGGTTACGAGCAGTACTTC
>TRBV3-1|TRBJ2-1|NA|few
CASSQDPSIYNEQFF
TGTGCCAGCAGCCAAGATCCTTCGATCTACAATGAGCAGTTCTTC
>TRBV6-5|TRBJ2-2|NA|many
CASSYFGGWNTGELFF
TGTGCCAGCAGTTACTTCGGAGGGTGGAACACCGGGGAGCTGTTTTTT
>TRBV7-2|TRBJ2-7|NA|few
CASRGGSGLYEQYF
TGTGCCAGCAGGGGGGGATCGGGACTCTACGAGCAGTACTTC
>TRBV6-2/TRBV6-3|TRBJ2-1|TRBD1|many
CASSTGQGVNEQFF
TGTGCCAGCAGTACCGGACAGGGTGTGAATGAGCAGTTCTTC
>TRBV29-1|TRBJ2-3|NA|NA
CSVEEDLRTDTQYF
TGCAGCGTTGAAGAAGACCTGAGGACAGATACGCAGTATTTT
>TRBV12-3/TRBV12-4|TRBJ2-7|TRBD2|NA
CATTRAGGSSYEQYF
TGTGCCACAACTCGCGCCGGGGGGAGCTCCTACGAGCAGTACTTC
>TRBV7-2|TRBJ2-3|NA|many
CASNPKETVTQYF
TGTGCCAGCAACCCTAAGGAGACAGTTACGCAGTATTTT
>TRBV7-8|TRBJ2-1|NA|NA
CASSFVGLSSNEQFF
TGTGCCAGCAGCTTTGTGGGGTTGTCAAGCAATGAGCAGTTCTTC
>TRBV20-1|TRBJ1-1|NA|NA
CSAVTGPEAFF
TGCAGTGCTGTTACAGGGCCTGAAGCTTTCTTT
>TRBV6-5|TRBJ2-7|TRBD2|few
CASSSISSGKTGFSYEQYF
TGTGCCAGCAGTTCCATCTCTAGCGGGAAAACCGGGTTCTCCTACGAGCAGTACTTC
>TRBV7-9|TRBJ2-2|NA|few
CASSRTDNTGELFF
TGTGCCAGCAGCCGGACAGACAACACCGGGGAGCTGTTTTTT
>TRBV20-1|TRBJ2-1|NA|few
CSAAGGASSYNEQFF
TGCAGTGCCGCCGGAGGGGCTAGCTCCTACAATGAGCAGTTCTTC